One TCR beta chain is described in this entry. The antigen is undetermined. This CDR3 is 15 amino acids long. Germline CDR1 reads ENHRY; CDR2 reads SYGVKD. Deletions cut 4 bases from V and 8 bases from J, with 18 bases between. The data belong to a study of Tregs in tolerant kidney transplant recipients. General observations from the study: Validation in larger populations is needed because few patients were studied. This study did not directly address biological reproducibility.

Only in-frame clones appear in the TCRdb table, and some are missing; sequencing was by immunoSEQ multiplex PCR. This sample has roughly 49,000 clones, with roughly nine tenths found just once. The chain carries TRBV10-3 and TRBJ2-4; D might be TRBD1 (5 bases). The sequence derives from a human donor in good health. Specimen: Tregs from blood. The CDR3 region is CAISALGHNTDIQYF. The CDR3 region has the DNA TGTGCCATCAGTGCCCTGGGGCATAATACGGACATTCAGTACTTC.